This entry lists 28 T cell receptor beta chains sequenced from one sample in a study of cytomegalovirus exposure and HLA in healthy donors. In the PCR, 60 Vbeta and 13 Jbeta primers were used. Assay: immunoSEQ multiplex PCR; the TCRdb copy retains only in-frame clones and omits some. Found here are around 80,000 clones, 62% of them singletons; the top ten hold roughly 4%. The source material was PBMCs. The origin of the receptors is a male donor in good health and CMV-seropositive.

At least ten counts were recorded for this clone. The chain uses TRBV7-6 and TRBJ2-3; TRBD2 agrees at 8 bases. Germline V gene sequence: CDR1 SGHVS, CDR2 FNYEAQ. The CDR3 contains 15 residues. Trimming cost V 5 bases and J 7 bases; bases outside gene matches: 11. CDR3 region: CASSTGRAGGNTQYF. The CDR3 DNA reads as TGTGCCAGCAGCACAGGACGGGCGGGAGGAAATACGCAGTATTTT. The full variable domain, rest sourced from reference TRBV7-6 and TRBJ2-3, is GAGVSQSPRYKVTKRGQDVALRCDPISGHVSLYWYRQALGQGPEFLTYFNYEAQQDKSGLPNDRFSAERPEGSISTLTIQRTEQRDSAMYRCASSTGRAGGNTQYFGPGTRLTVL.

The chain joins TRBV2 to TRBJ1-2; the match to TRBD1 covers 7 bases. Germline trimming cut 2 bases from V and 4 bases from J; bases unmatched to any gene: 4. Germline V gene lookup returns CDR1 SNHLY and CDR2 FYNNEI. The CDR3 length is 14 residues. CDR3 region: CASSELGDSYGYTF. The DNA for the CDR3 is TGTGCCAGCAGTGAATTAGGGGACAGCTATGGCTACACCTTC.

This clone appeared a few times. CDR3 protein: CASSYRREGNTIYF. DNA for the CDR3: TGTGCCAGCAGTTACCGACGGGAGGGAAACACCATATATTTT. This rearrangement joins TRBV6-6 to TRBJ1-3, with D uncertain. Trimming took off 2 bases at V and 4 bases at J, with 9 bases between the two ends. CDR3 length: 14 amino acids. Per the germline V gene, CDR1 is MNHNY and CDR2 is SVGAGI (reference sequence).

This rearrangement joins TRBV6-1 to TRBJ1-1; D possibly corresponds to TRBD1 (5 bases). Germline values: CDR1 MNHNS, CDR2 SASEGT. This CDR3 region has 13 residues. V shed 7 bases and J shed 2 bases, with 11 bases lying between them. CDR3 nucleotide sequence: TGTGCCAGCAAGGAGGGGATCAACACTGAAGCTTTCTTT. Its translation is CASKEGINTEAFF.

This rearrangement joins TRBV28 to TRBJ1-1, with TRBD1 identical over 8 bases. There are 15 residues in the CDR3. CDR1 and CDR2 from the germline V gene are MDHEN and SYDVKM. V lost 6 bases to trimming and J lost 4 bases; unmatched junction nucleotides: 10. The CDR3: CASSPQGARFTEAFF. The CDR3, as DNA: TGTGCCAGCAGCCCCCAGGGGGCGCGTTTCACTGAAGCTTTCTTT. Filled out from reference TRBV28 and TRBJ1-1, the complete variable domain reads DVKVTQSSRYLVKRTGEKVFLECVQDMDHENMFWYRQDPGLGLRLIYFSYDVKMKEKGDIPEGYSVSREKKERFSLILESASTNQTSMYLCASSPQGARFTEAFFGQGTRLTVV.

The chain carries TRBV5-4 and TRBJ2-7; 7 bases fit TRBD1. In germline, CDR1 is SGHNT, CDR2 YYREEE (reference sequence). V lost 5 bases, J lost 2 bases, and 7 bases stayed unmatched. CDR3 length equals 14 residues. In DNA, the CDR3 is TGTGCCAGCAGGCAAGACAGGGAACCCTACGAGCAGTACTTC. Protein: CASRQDREPYEQYF.

The table lists this clone with a few counts. The V gene is TRBV5-6, the J gene TRBJ2-7; 7 bases are shared with TRBD2. Germline trimming cut 0 bases from V and 5 bases from J; bases unmatched to any gene: 2. There are 13 residues in the CDR3. The germline gives CDR1 SGHDT, CDR2 YYEEEE. CDR3 nucleotide sequence: TGTGCCAGCAGCTTGGGGGGAGGGCACGAGCAGTACTTC. The encoded protein is CASSLGGGHEQYF.

The table lists this clone with a few counts. This chain joins TRBV6-1 and TRBJ2-1; 7 positions agree with TRBD2. V shed 6 bases and J 5 bases; nucleotides not matched to a gene: 7. The CDR3 covers 14 residues. Germline CDR1 is MNHNS and CDR2 is SASEGT. CDR3 amino acids: CASREGGMDNEQFF. The CDR3 nucleotides are TGTGCCAGCAGGGAGGGAGGGATGGACAATGAGCAGTTCTTC.

J is TRBJ2-7 and V is TRBV7-9; maybe TRBD1 (6 bases). CDR1 SEHNR and CDR2 FQNEAQ come from the germline V gene (reference sequence). This CDR3 has 16 residues. Trimming took off 5 bases at V and 6 bases at J, with 23 bases between the two ends. CDR3 nucleotide sequence: TGTGCCAGCAGCCCGAGGGGTGGCCGGCAGGGGCGCGAGCAGTACTTC. It specifies CASSPRGGRQGREQYF. Using reference TRBV7-9 and TRBJ2-7 for the parts outside the CDR3, the full variable domain is DTGVSQNPRHKITKRGQNVTFRCDPISEHNRLYWYRQTLGQGPEFLTYFQNEAQLEKSRLLSDRFSAERPKGSFSTLEIQRTEQGDSAMYLCASSPRGGRQGREQYFGPGTRLTVT.

This chain links TRBV7-2 with TRBJ2-5; tentatively, D is TRBD1 (6 bases). Germline CDR1 is SGHTA and CDR2 is FQGNSA. V was trimmed by 1 base and J by 5 bases, leaving 14 bases between them. The CDR3 covers 15 residues. The CDR3 DNA is TGTGCCAGCAGCTTAGGCCTACAGGGCTGGGAGACCCAGTACTTC. It is translated as CASSLGLQGWETQYF.

The V call is TRBV6-5, the J call TRBJ1-2; 7 nucleotides match TRBD1. J gave up 2 bases and V 9 bases, and 3 bases lay outside the gene matches. Germline loops: CDR1 MNHEY, CDR2 SVGAGI. The CDR3 totals 12 residues. CDR3 in amino acids: CASKQGNYGYTF. Written as DNA, the CDR3 is TGTGCCAGTAAACAGGGGAACTATGGCTACACCTTC.

The chain couples TRBV5-1 to TRBJ2-1, with TRBD2 identical over 10 bases. CDR3 length: 18 residues. V dropped 0 bases and J dropped 1; count of bases not matched to a gene: 7. Germline loops: CDR1 SGHRS, CDR2 YFSETQ. Here the CDR3 reads CASSLESLAGVSYNEQFF. In nucleotides, the CDR3 is TGCGCCAGCAGCTTGGAGTCGCTAGCGGGAGTATCCTACAATGAGCAGTTCTTC.

This sequence joins TRBV9 and TRBJ2-7; 8 bases map to TRBD1. Unmatched junction bases numbered 6, after V lost 0 bases and J lost 7 bases. The CDR3 is 14 residues long. The germline gives CDR1 SGDLS, CDR2 YYNGEE. The CDR3 loop is CASSVGQGNREQYF. CDR3 coding DNA: TGTGCCAGCAGCGTAGGACAGGGGAACAGGGAGCAGTACTTC.

This chain's CDR3 is CASSPLTGGKDEKLFF. DNA for the CDR3: TGTGCCAGCAGTCCCCTAACAGGGGGCAAAGATGAAAAACTGTTTTTT. This chain links TRBV28 with TRBJ1-4, with TRBD1 matching 9 bases. From germline, CDR1 is MDHEN and CDR2 SYDVKM. The ends lost 5 bases at V and 6 bases at J; junction bases unmatched: 10. This CDR3 has 16 amino acids. Full variable domain (remainder filled in from reference TRBV28 and TRBJ1-4): DVKVTQSSRYLVKRTGEKVFLECVQDMDHENMFWYRQDPGLGLRLIYFSYDVKMKEKGDIPEGYSVSREKKERFSLILESASTNQTSMYLCASSPLTGGKDEKLFFGSGTQLSVL.

This clone was found a few times. V usage is TRBV5-1 and J usage is TRBJ1-5; the D gene is possibly TRBD1 (6 bases). The germline V gene has CDR1 SGHRS and CDR2 YFSETQ. This CDR3 is 15 amino acids long. Trimming stripped 0 bases from V and 0 bases from J, with 7 bases between. The CDR3 bases are TGCGCCAGCAGCTTGGAGGGGGATAGCAATCAGCCCCAGCATTTT. The encoded protein is CASSLEGDSNQPQHF.

This rearrangement joins TRBV4-3 to TRBJ2-1; tentatively, D is TRBD1 (5 bases). The CDR3 loop spans 15 amino acids. Trimming pared 0 bases from V and 8 bases from J, leaving 14 bases between. The V gene's germline CDR1 is LGHNA and CDR2 YSLEER. CDR3 nucleotide sequence: TGCGCCAGCAGCCAAGATCGTAAGGGGTGGGATGAGCAGTTCTTC. Encoded protein: CASSQDRKGWDEQFF.

The chain carries TRBV5-1 and TRBJ1-2, with TRBD1 matching over 10 bases. V lost 0 bases to trimming and J lost 10 bases; unmatched junction nucleotides: 3. The CDR3 consists of 13 residues. The germline V gene has CDR1 SGHRS and CDR2 YFSETQ. CDR3 bases: TGCGCCAGCAGCTTGGGGGGACAGGGGACCTACACCTTC. Residues: CASSLGGQGTYTF.

The chain employs TRBV19 and TRBJ1-4, with a possible D match to TRBD1 (6 bases). V gave up 7 bases and J gave up 5 bases, with 17 bases separating them. The CDR3 covers 15 residues. CDR1 and CDR2 from the germline V gene are LNHDA and SQIVND (reference sequence). The CDR3 bases are TGTGCCAGTATAAGGGCGGCGGGGGCCAATGAAAAACTGTTTTTT. It yields the protein CASIRAAGANEKLFF.

The chain carries TRBV5-4 and TRBJ2-1; D gene ambiguous. CDR1 and CDR2 from the germline V gene are SGHNT and YYREEE (reference sequence). The CDR3 extends over 14 amino acids. The V end lost 0 bases, the J end lost 3 bases, and 7 bases lay between the germline ends. The CDR3 here is CASSLETRYNEQFF. The CDR3 DNA reads as TGTGCCAGCAGCTTGGAGACACGCTACAATGAGCAGTTCTTC.

V is TRBV25-1 and J is TRBJ1-4, with 7 bases identical to TRBD1. Germline CDR1 reads MGHDK; CDR2 reads SYGVNS. V trimming: 5 bases; J trimming: 4 bases; junction bases outside the gene matches: 10. The CDR3 consists of 16 residues. CDR3 bases: TGTGCCAGCAGTCTCCGAGGGGGACAGTTTAATGAAAAACTGTTTTTT. Translating it yields CASSLRGGQFNEKLFF.

There are a few counts of this clone. The chain combines TRBV6-5 with TRBJ1-2; 9 bases line up with TRBD1. J lost 7 bases, V lost 5 bases, and 8 bases had no gene match. Germline V gene data show CDR1 as MNHEY and CDR2 as SVGAGI. The CDR3 runs to 14 residues. The CDR3 DNA is TGTGCCAGCAGTCAGGGGACAGGGTCTCTTGGCTACACCTTC. Protein product: CASSQGTGSLGYTF.

The CDR3 DNA follows: TGTGCCAGCTCCACCAGAGCGTTGAGGCTAGCGGGGAGCTCCTACAATGAGCAGTTCTTC. Its translation is CASSTRALRLAGSSYNEQFF. The chain employs TRBV18 and TRBJ2-1; TRBD2 aligns across 9 bases. The CDR3 totals 20 residues. Germline assignment: CDR1 KGHSH and CDR2 LQKENI. The V segment lost 6 bases and the J segment 0 bases; nucleotides outside the gene matches: 18.

This sequence joins TRBV4-1 and TRBJ2-2; 10 bases are a match to TRBD2. Germline CDR1 is MGHRA and CDR2 is YSYEKL. The CDR3 runs to 20 residues. The junction had 15 bases not matched to a gene; V was cut back by 0 bases and J by 5 bases. CDR3 region: CASSQEGGAGGPRPTGELFF. The CDR3 DNA is TGCGCCAGCAGCCAAGAAGGGGGAGCGGGGGGGCCGCGCCCGACCGGGGAGCTGTTTTTT.

This sequence joins TRBV7-8 and TRBJ1-5, with 8 bases that match TRBD1. Germline loops: CDR1 SGHVS, CDR2 FQNEAQ. This CDR3 has 16 amino acids. The V and J ends lost 4 bases and 1 base, in that order; junction bases with no gene match: 6. This chain's CDR3 is CASSSRGRGSNQPQHF. DNA of the CDR3: TGTGCCAGCAGCTCCAGGGGGCGAGGAAGCAATCAGCCCCAGCATTTT.

This rearrangement joins TRBV12-5 to TRBJ2-7; a possible D gene is TRBD2 (6 bases). V was cut by 1 base and J by 5 bases, with 9 bases left in between. Germline V gene sequence: CDR1 LGHNT, CDR2 FRNRAP. The CDR3 has 13 residues. CDR3 sequence (DNA): TGTGCTAGTGGTTTGGCCGGGGGACACGAGCAGTACTTC. Encoded protein: CASGLAGGHEQYF.

This clone was observed a handful of times. This chain joins TRBV5-4 and TRBJ2-7, with TRBD1 matching over 11 bases. The CDR3 length is 15 residues. Germline lookup yields CDR1 SGHNT and CDR2 YYREEE (reference sequence). Trimming at V came to 0 bases and at J to 3 bases, leaving 2 bases not matched to a gene. This CDR3 reads CASSLAGTGGYEQYF. CDR3 nucleotide sequence: TGTGCCAGCAGCTTGGCTGGGACAGGGGGCTACGAGCAGTACTTC.

This rearrangement joins TRBV19 to TRBJ1-1, with D possibly TRBD1 on 6 matching bases. Germline-derived CDR1 and CDR2 are LNHDA and SQIVND (reference sequence). Deletions cut 5 bases from V and 3 bases from J, with 7 bases between. This CDR3 has 12 residues. The CDR3 loop reads CASSGQYTEAFF. CDR3 nucleotides: TGTGCCAGTAGTGGACAGTACACTGAAGCTTTCTTT.

J is TRBJ2-2 and V is TRBV5-4; D possibly corresponds to TRBD1 (6 bases). Trimming removed 0 bases from V and 4 bases from J, with 10 bases in between. The V gene's germline CDR1 is SGHNT and CDR2 YYREEE (reference sequence). The CDR3 sequence is 15 residues long. The CDR3 spells CASSLGGQLTGELFF. The CDR3 DNA reads as TGTGCCAGCAGCTTGGGAGGACAGCTCACCGGGGAGCTGTTTTTT.